This T cell receptor beta chain was identified in a study of beta chain features in type 1 diabetes. Overall study: The study examined around 100 million sorted cells across all samples.

Investigators reverse transcribed all isolated RNA, so they sequenced expressed TCRB transcripts. The data were produced by immunoSEQ multiplex PCR, yet TCRdb's version contains in-frame clones alone and is incomplete. The sample holds around 710,000 clones; roughly 12% are singletons and the top ten take more than 0.1%. Notes on the study in general: More deletions and fewer insertions at VDJ junctions were seen in type 1 diabetes patients. When Type 1 diabetes patients were examined, their TCRB CDR3s proved moderately but significantly shorter in all four CD4+ subsets. The study left unresolved whether HLA type influences TCRB rearrangement. In comparison with healthy donors, patients had naive, central memory and Treg TCRB repertoires that appeared more similar.

Germline V gene lookup returns CDR1 SGHRS and CDR2 YFSETQ. Trimming left V 0 bases short and J 4 bases short, with 8 bases between. The CDR3 spans 14 residues. Details on this clone: Antigen unknown.

The material sequenced was naive CD4+ T cells from blood. This rearrangement joins TRBV5-1 to TRBJ1-5, with D unresolved. This clonotype originated in a man aged 25 to 45 with type 1 diabetes. CDR3 protein: CASSLEGRNQPQHF. CDR3 sequence (DNA): TGCGCCAGCAGCTTGGAAGGGCGAAATCAGCCCCAGCATTTT. The variable domain in full, completed from reference TRBV5-1 and TRBJ1-5, reads KAGVTQTPRYLIKTRGQQVTLSCSPISGHRSVSWYQQTPGQGLQFLFEYFSETQRNKGNFPGRFSGRQFSNSRSEMNVSTLELGDSALYLCASSLEGRNQPQHFGDGTRLSIL.